The 10 T cell receptor beta chains below all came from one sample that was sequenced in a study of T cell repertoires in cytomegalovirus infection. TCRdb analysed the reads with MiXCR anew, one entry per CDR3 protein. Of nearly 650,000 distinct CDR3 sequences listed, around 24% are singletons. Sequencing was performed on CD8+ T cells from PBMCs. The source is a human donor in good health (CMV status not recorded). Some clones in this sample may be carry-over from other donors' samples.

This clonotype was counted ten times or more. This chain uses TRBV7-8 with TRBJ2-6; TRBD1 aligns across 9 bases. Germline assignment: CDR1 SGHVS and CDR2 FQNEAQ. The CDR3 length is 19 residues. Trimming at V came to 2 bases and at J to 2 bases, leaving 10 bases not matched to a gene. CDR3 sequence (DNA): TGTGCCAGCAGCTTACTAAACAGGGGGCGTCTGGCTGGGGCCAACGTCCTGACTTTC. It encodes CASSLLNRGRLAGANVLTF.

In nucleotides, the CDR3 is TGCAGTGCTAGAGAATTACACGCAGATACGCAGTATTTT. Translated: CSARELHADTQYF. The chain has TRBV20-1 and TRBJ2-3; D is ambiguous. V was clipped by 0 bases and J by 4 bases, with 8 bases between them. The germline V gene encodes CDR1 DFQATT and CDR2 SNEGSKA (reference sequence). The CDR3 extends over 13 amino acids.

This clonotype was recorded at least ten times. The gene calls are TRBV7-9 and TRBJ1-4, with 8 nucleotides matching TRBD1. Trimming removed 2 bases from V and 7 bases from J; junction bases left unmatched: 6. The germline CDR1 and CDR2 sequences are SEHNR and FQNEAQ (reference sequence). CDR3 length: 15 amino acids. DNA for the CDR3: TGTGCCAGCAGCTTACCGGGACAGGAGTTTGAAAAACTGTTTTTT. This codes for CASSLPGQEFEKLFF. Together with reference TRBV7-9 and TRBJ1-4, the CDR3 gives the full variable domain: DTGVSQNPRHKITKRGQNVTFRCDPISEHNRLYWYRQTLGQGPEFLTYFQNEAQLEKSRLLSDRFSAERPKGSFSTLEIQRTEQGDSAMYLCASSLPGQEFEKLFFGSGTQLSVL.

The chain carries TRBV7-6 and TRBJ2-7; D not resolved. V lost 4 bases, J lost 0 bases, and 13 bases lay in between. From germline, CDR1 is SGHVS and CDR2 FNYEAQ. The CDR3 extends over 15 amino acids. As DNA, the CDR3 is TGTGCCAGCAGCTCAGGTTTGTGGTTCTCCTACGAGCAGTACTTC. Amino acid sequence: CASSSGLWFSYEQYF.

This clonotype was seen a few times. CDR3 protein: CASSRSTGLYEQYF. In DNA form, the CDR3 reads TGTGCCAGCAGTCGGTCGACAGGACTCTACGAGCAGTACTTC. V and J are TRBV27 and TRBJ2-7, with a weak D call TRBD1 (6 bases). Looked up from germline, CDR1 is MNHEY and CDR2 is SMNVEV (reference sequence). The CDR3 runs 14 residues. Deletions cut 5 bases from V and 3 bases from J, with 14 bases between.

The chain has TRBV7-9 and TRBJ2-7; D gene uncertain. The CDR3 has 11 amino acids. The V gene lost 9 bases and the J gene lost 5 bases, with 11 bases spanning the gap. Germline V gives CDR1 SEHNR, CDR2 FQNEAQ (reference sequence). The CDR3 DNA reads as TGTGCCAGTAGCACTCAGGACGAGCAGTACGTC. Protein: CASSTQDEQYV.

This clonotype was seen ten or more times. The chain recombines TRBV28 with TRBJ2-7; tentatively, D is TRBD2 (5 bases). The CDR3 totals 14 residues. Germline values: CDR1 MDHEN, CDR2 SYDVKM. V dropped 5 bases and J dropped 2 bases, with 13 bases sitting between them. In nucleotides, the CDR3 is TGTGCCAGCAGTGACCGGACTGGACCCTACGAGCAGTACGTC. Its translation is CASSDRTGPYEQYV.

V gene TRBV5-6 combines with J gene TRBJ2-2; no reliable D call. The CDR3 sequence is 15 residues long. V gave up 2 bases and J gave up 2 bases, with 10 bases separating them. Germline CDR1 SGHDT, CDR2 YYEEEE. In DNA form, the CDR3 reads TGTGCCAGCAGCTTATTGGACCCCAACACCGGGGAGCTGTTTTTT. Encoded protein: CASSLLDPNTGELFF.

This clonotype turned up a few times. The J gene is TRBJ1-5, the V gene TRBV29-1; D call uncertain. This CDR3 is 13 amino acids long. Germline CDR1 is SQVTM and CDR2 is ANQGSEA. V lost 3 bases and J 4 bases, leaving 10 bases between the germline ends. For the CDR3, the DNA is TGCAGCGTTGAGGATGGAAGTAATCAGCCCCAGCATTTT. Translation gives CSVEDGSNQPQHF.

This sequence joins TRBV6-1 and TRBJ2-7; 7 bases line up with TRBD2. Germline V gene sequence: CDR1 MNHNS, CDR2 SASEGT. This CDR3 has 14 amino acids. Trimming removed 5 bases from V and 7 bases from J; junction bases left unmatched: 11. The CDR3 DNA sequence: TGTGCCAGCAGTTCTCCGGGACTACCTAATGAGCAGTACGTC. Translation: CASSSPGLPNEQYV.